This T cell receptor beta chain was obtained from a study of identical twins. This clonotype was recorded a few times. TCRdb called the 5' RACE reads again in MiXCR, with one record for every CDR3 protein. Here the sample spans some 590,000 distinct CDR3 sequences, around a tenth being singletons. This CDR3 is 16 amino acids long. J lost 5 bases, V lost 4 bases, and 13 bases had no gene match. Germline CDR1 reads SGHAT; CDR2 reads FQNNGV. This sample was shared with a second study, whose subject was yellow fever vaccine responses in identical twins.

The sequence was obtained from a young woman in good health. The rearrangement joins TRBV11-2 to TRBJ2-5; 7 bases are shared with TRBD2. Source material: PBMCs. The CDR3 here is CASSWTRDLAAETQYF. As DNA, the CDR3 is TGTGCCAGCAGCTGGACTCGGGACCTAGCGGCGGAGACCCAGTACTTC.